This T cell receptor (beta chain) came from a study of blood T cell repertoires in COVID-19 (dated by TCRdb to about 2020). For the wider study: The collaborator samples originated in the United States, Italy and Spain and spanned the acute and convalescent phases of COVID-19. The material from the prospective study consisted of cDNA or gDNA derived from T cells, B-cell-depleted T cells, or PBMCs. The dataset comprised deeply sampled blood TCRbeta repertoires from subjects exposed to, actively infected with, or recovered from COVID-19. The repertoires were released in a freely available public database intended as a resource for research on the immune response to SARS-CoV-2. The samples were drawn from the first 160 participants of the ongoing ImmuneRACE study and from 1,254 subjects provided by 6 global collaborators. Nearly every sample came with metadata listing a de-identified subject ID, COVID-19 status, age in years and sex. Where HLA class I and class II types were available, the types were taken from metadata supplied by the sample provider, not from assay-based typing.

Study-wide findings and limitations: How much clinical and demographic metadata was included differed by source and by participant, and the metadata was provided uncurated.

The immunoSEQ Assay, a bias-controlled multiplex PCR, was used to amplify TCRbeta CDR3 regions from genomic DNA. From the authors' description of their analysis: Nucleated cell counts per sample were estimated from amplification of reference gene primers within the assay. To quantify the absolute abundance of each unique TCRbeta CDR3 rearrangement, sequence reads were collapsed and filtered. For each sample, productive Simpson clonality was calculated as the square root of Simpson's diversity index across productive rearrangements. Imported from immuneACCESS, the table was reduced by TCRdb to in-frame sequences with V and J called. These copies leave out some clones; in studies compared against another copy, an unresolved V gene accounts for under half, and the cause of the remainder is not known. The DNA was the basis for D and trimming; V, J and clone size are from that table. This sample is represented by 90,000 to 150,000 clones; just over 70% of them were singletons. The ten largest clones take up more than 0.75% of the sample.

The junction carries 11 bases between V and J, which are trimmed by 8 bases and 1 base respectively. Sequences SNHLY (CDR1) and FYNNEI (CDR2) are obtained from the germline V gene. Reading from cysteine to phenylalanine, the CDR3 counts 14 amino acids. Only the CDR3 part of the read is kept: 42 bases, read in frame from the first base. The collaborating institutions used their own protocols to collect whole blood in K2EDTA tubes. Collaborator samples were shipped for TCRbeta analysis as frozen whole blood, isolated PBMCs, or DNA extracted from either sample type. This clone was detected only once. Its antigen is still unknown. Per-nucleotide qualities are absent, and no much larger clonotype sits a single base away.

The V gene is TRBV2 and the J gene is TRBJ2-2; a tentative D call is TRBD1 (6 bases match). Source material: peripheral blood. The origin of this receptor is a human donor with acute or convalescent COVID-19. The donor label of this sample is uncertain. This receptor carries the CDR3 CASGTGRNTGELFF. The DNA sequence reads TGTGCCAGCGGAACAGGGCGGAACACCGGGGAGCTGTTTTTT.